This T cell receptor beta chain was profiled in a study of spatial heterogeneity in lung cancer. Time point meaning: sample taken at primary tumor resection. TCRdb passed the 5' RACE reads through MiXCR, listing each CDR3 protein once. The sample holds 35,000 to 55,000 distinct CDR3 sequences, almost 7% seen once. In its sample, this clonotype was seen many times. Trimming took 4 bases from V and 5 from J, leaving 20 bases between them. Germline loops: CDR1 SGHRS, CDR2 YFSETQ. The CDR3 consists of 16 residues. The material was PBMCs, obtained at surgery. V usage is TRBV5-1 and J usage is TRBJ2-3, with D tentatively TRBD1 or TRBD2 (5 bases each). This sequence originates from a female donor with early-stage non-small cell lung cancer. The CDR3: CASSISGQVGGDTQYF. DNA for the CDR3: TGCGCCAGCAGCATATCGGGGCAGGTTGGAGGAGATACGCAGTATTTT.